The 17 T cell receptor beta chains reported below all come from one sample, sequenced in a study of T cells in women clearing cervical HPV infection. This table comes from immunoSEQ multiplex PCR, and its TCRdb copy is limited to in-frame clones, with some not included. The table lists over 15,000 clones, with 10% in the top ten. Sequencing used blood buffy coat. These receptors originate from a woman between 18 and 69 years old with a cervical HPV16 infection that either progressed to CIN3+ or cleared (not recorded which).

Of note for this clone: The read terminates 3 residues ahead of where the CDR3 ends, so the germline J gene completes it. The gene calls are TRBV30 and TRBJ1-2; D not certain. This CDR3 contains 15 residues. Germline assignment: CDR1 GTSNPN and CDR2 SVGIG (reference sequence). Incomplete CDR3 DNA: TGTGCCTGGAGTGTACTAGCGGGAGGAATCGATGAC. This sequence encodes CAWSVLAGGIDD. From start to end, the CDR3 is CAWSVLAGGIDDYTF.

Of note for this clone: Read data end 3 residues before the CDR3 end; the end is taken from the germline J gene. The chain joins TRBV19 to TRBJ2-7; 9 nucleotides agree with TRBD2. This CDR3 is built from 14 residues. V was clipped by 3 bases and J by 6 bases; unmatched bases: 6. Germline CDR1 LNHDA, CDR2 SQIVND (reference sequence). Incomplete CDR3 DNA: TGTGCCAGTAGTATGACTAGCGGAGGGCGCGAG. This sequence encodes CASSMTSGGRE. The CDR3 as a whole reads CASSMTSGGREQYF.

Comments on this clone: Read coverage stops 3 residues before the CDR3 terminus; the germline J gene supplies the remainder. The V and J genes are TRBV7-8 and TRBJ1-4, with D maybe TRBD1 (5 bases). V lost 2 bases and J 7 bases, leaving 14 bases between the germline ends. CDR3 length equals 15 residues. Germline assignment: CDR1 SGHVS and CDR2 FQNEAQ. Incomplete CDR3 DNA: TGTGCCAGCAGCTTATGGGGCAGGGTATCTGAAAAA. It is translated as CASSLWGRVSEK. The full-length CDR3 reads as CASSLWGRVSEKLFF.

In the case of this clone: The CDR3 end is not reached by the read, which stops 3 residues before it; the germline J gene fills it in. This chain connects TRBV7-3 to TRBJ2-2; D remains unclear. Trimming shortened V by 1 base and J by 4 bases, and 4 bases separated the two germline ends. Germline lookup yields CDR1 SGHTA and CDR2 FQGTGA. The CDR3 covers 13 residues. CDR3 DNA (partial): TGTGCCAGCAGCTTAAAGGTCACCGGGGAG. It codes for CASSLKVTGE. The full CDR3 is CASSLKVTGELFF.

Considering frequency, this clone is medium-sized. The CDR3 bases that were read are TGTGCCAGCAGTGAAACAGGGAACTACGAG. Translated, it gives CASSETGNYE. The complete CDR3 protein is CASSETGNYEQYF. The J gene is TRBJ2-7, the V gene TRBV2; D possibly corresponds to TRBD1 (6 bases). The read finishes 3 residues shy of the CDR3 end, and the germline J gene is used to complete it. V gave up 2 bases and J gave up 3 bases, with 8 bases separating them. CDR1 SNHLY and CDR2 FYNNEI come from the germline V gene. CDR3 size: 13 residues. Full variable domain (rest looked up from reference TRBV2 and TRBJ2-7): EPEVTQTPSHQVTQMGQEVILRCVPISNHLYFYWYRQILGQKVEFLVSFYNNEISEKSEIFDDQFSVERPDGSNFTLKIRSTKLEDSAMYFCASSETGNYEQYFGPGTRLTVT.

Concerning this clone: The read terminates 3 residues before the CDR3 end, so the remaining end is supplied by the germline J gene. The rearrangement joins TRBV18 to TRBJ2-4; TRBD1 matches 9 bases. The CDR3 contains 14 residues. From germline, CDR1 is KGHSH and CDR2 LQKENI. The sequenced CDR3 bases are TGTGCCAGCTCACGGACAGGGGTTAACTATGGT. Amino acid sequence: CASSRTGVNYG. In full, the CDR3 is CASSRTGVNYGQYF.

Notes on this clone: The read ends 3 residues before the CDR3 terminus; that terminus is restored from the germline J gene. V is TRBV18 and J is TRBJ1-6; D may be TRBD1 (6 bases). The ends were cut back, 5 bases at V and 0 bases at J, with 17 bases in the middle. The germline CDR1 and CDR2 sequences are KGHSH and LQKENI. The CDR3 has 18 amino acids. The CDR3 spells CASSMDRRGSSYNSPLHF. The CDR3 DNA, read in part, is TGTGCCAGCTCAATGGACAGAAGGGGCAGCTCCTATAATTCACCC.

As concerns this clone: Read data end 3 residues before the CDR3 end; the end is taken from the germline J gene. This rearrangement joins TRBV5-4 to TRBJ1-3; 7 bases line up with TRBD1. V lost 2 bases, J lost 3 bases, and 5 bases stayed unmatched. Germline lookup yields CDR1 SGHNT and CDR2 YYREEE (reference sequence). The CDR3 extends over 15 amino acids. The CDR3 here is CASSFDREGGNTIYF. The CDR3 DNA, read in part, is TGTGCCAGCAGCTTCGACAGGGAGGGTGGAAACACC.

About this clone itself: The read ends 3 residues early relative to the CDR3; the germline J gene fills the gap. The J gene is TRBJ2-3, the V gene TRBV7-2; TRBD1 or TRBD2 may be the D gene (6 bases each). Germline lookup yields CDR1 SGHTA and CDR2 FQGNSA. This CDR3 has 14 amino acids. With 1 base removed from V and 8 bases from J, the gap between germline ends came to 13 bases. CDR3 DNA (partial): TGTGCCAGCAGCTTAGTCGGGAGAGGGGGTACG. This codes for CASSLVGRGGT. In full, the CDR3 is CASSLVGRGGTQYF.

Points on this clone: With the read ending 3 residues before the CDR3 end, the germline J gene is used to fill in that end. The rearrangement joins TRBV18 to TRBJ1-1; D unclear. Germline V gene lookup returns CDR1 KGHSH and CDR2 LQKENI. The CDR3 runs 13 residues. The V and J ends lost 6 bases and 1 base respectively, with 9 bases between them. The CDR3 bases that were read are TGTGCCAGCTCGCTAGGTGAGAACACTGAA. This gives the protein CASSLGENTE. The CDR3 as a whole reads CASSLGENTEAFF.

Turning to this clone: The read stops 3 residues short of the end of the CDR3; the missing end is completed from the germline J gene. The V call is TRBV2, the J call TRBJ2-2; maybe TRBD1 (5 bases). Germline lookup yields CDR1 SNHLY and CDR2 FYNNEI. The CDR3 runs to 15 residues. The CDR3 DNA, read in part, is TGTGCCAGCTATTCTCAGGGAAGGGATAATTCACCG. Its translation is CASYSQGRDNSP. The full CDR3 protein is CASYSQGRDNSPLFF.

Comments on this clone: The DNA ends 3 residues before the CDR3 does, and the rest of the CDR3 is filled in from the germline J gene. The chain carries TRBV20-1 and TRBJ2-1, with TRBD2 identical over 9 bases. Germline CDR1 is DFQATT and CDR2 is SNEGSKA (reference sequence). Trimming took 6 bases from V and 8 from J; bases not matched to a gene: 20. This CDR3 contains 17 residues. The part of the CDR3 DNA that was read is TGCAGTGCCCATCGGACTAGCGCGTCAGAGTATCTCGATGAG. This translates into CSAHRTSASEYLDE. The full CDR3 protein is CSAHRTSASEYLDEQFF.

Comments on this clone: The CDR3 is cut off 3 residues early in the read; its end comes from the germline J gene. V gene TRBV5-1 combines with J gene TRBJ1-2; 8 bases match TRBD1. The CDR3 spans 13 residues. With 3 bases clipped from V and 6 bases from J, the junction kept 4 bases outside the gene matches. Germline CDR1 reads SGHRS; CDR2 reads YFSETQ. This CDR3 is CASSYLGQDGYTF. The part of the CDR3 DNA that was read is TGCGCCAGCAGCTATCTGGGACAGGATGGC.

With regard to this clone: The sequenced fragment ends 3 residues before the CDR3 boundary, so the rest is inferred from the germline J gene. J is TRBJ1-2 and V is TRBV7-2, with D possibly TRBD1 on 6 matching bases. CDR1 and CDR2 from the germline V gene are SGHTA and FQGNSA. CDR3 size: 14 residues. CDR3 sequence reads: CASSLGQGTNGYTF. The CDR3 bases that were read are TGTGCCAGCAGCTTAGGGCAGGGGACGAACGGC.

Here the CDR3 reads CASRAGTGGGQYF. The CDR3 DNA, read in part, is TGTGCCAGCAGGGCCGGGACAGGGGGTGGT. This chain joins TRBV7-9 and TRBJ2-4; 11 bases line up with TRBD1. The CDR3 is cut off 3 residues early in the read; its end comes from the germline J gene. Germline CDR1 and CDR2: SEHNR and FQNEAQ (reference sequence). The CDR3 length is 13 residues. Complete variable domain (other parts from reference TRBV7-9 and TRBJ2-4): DTGVSQNPRHKITKRGQNVTFRCDPISEHNRLYWYRQTLGQGPEFLTYFQNEAQLEKSRLLSDRFSAERPKGSFSTLEIQRTEQGDSAMYLCASRAGTGGGQYFGAGTRLSVL.

On this clone: The sequenced fragment ends 3 residues before the CDR3 boundary, so the rest is inferred from the germline J gene. This chain uses TRBV30 with TRBJ1-4; weak D call: TRBD1 (5 bases). The CDR3 is 14 residues long. Germline assignment: CDR1 GTSNPN and CDR2 SVGIG (reference sequence). V was pared by 7 bases and J by 3 bases, with 15 bases between. The covered CDR3 bases are TGTGCCTCGAGACCGAGGGGCCCTAATGAAAAA. Amino acid sequence: CASRPRGPNEK. The complete CDR3 reads CASRPRGPNEKLFF.

Remarks on this clone: The sequenced fragment ends 3 residues before the CDR3 boundary, so the rest is inferred from the germline J gene. This chain uses TRBV18 with TRBJ1-2; D may be TRBD1 (5 bases). Germline loops: CDR1 KGHSH, CDR2 LQKENI. The CDR3 extends over 12 amino acids. Partial CDR3 DNA: TGTGCCAGCTCACCTTCAGGGCCCGGC. Residues: CASSPSGPG. From start to end, the CDR3 is CASSPSGPGYTF.